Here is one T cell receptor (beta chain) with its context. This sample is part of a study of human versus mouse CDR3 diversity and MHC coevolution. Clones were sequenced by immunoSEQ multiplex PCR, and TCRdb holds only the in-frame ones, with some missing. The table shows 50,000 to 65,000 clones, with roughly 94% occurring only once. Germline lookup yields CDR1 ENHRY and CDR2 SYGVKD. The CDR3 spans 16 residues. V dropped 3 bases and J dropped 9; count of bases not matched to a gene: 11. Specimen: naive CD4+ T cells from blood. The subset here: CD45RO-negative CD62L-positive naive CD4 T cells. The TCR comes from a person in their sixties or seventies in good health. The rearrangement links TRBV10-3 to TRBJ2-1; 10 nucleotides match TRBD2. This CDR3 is CAISDVSGRPGGEQFF. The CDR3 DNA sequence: TGTGCCATCAGTGATGTTAGCGGGAGGCCGGGGGGTGAGCAGTTCTTC.